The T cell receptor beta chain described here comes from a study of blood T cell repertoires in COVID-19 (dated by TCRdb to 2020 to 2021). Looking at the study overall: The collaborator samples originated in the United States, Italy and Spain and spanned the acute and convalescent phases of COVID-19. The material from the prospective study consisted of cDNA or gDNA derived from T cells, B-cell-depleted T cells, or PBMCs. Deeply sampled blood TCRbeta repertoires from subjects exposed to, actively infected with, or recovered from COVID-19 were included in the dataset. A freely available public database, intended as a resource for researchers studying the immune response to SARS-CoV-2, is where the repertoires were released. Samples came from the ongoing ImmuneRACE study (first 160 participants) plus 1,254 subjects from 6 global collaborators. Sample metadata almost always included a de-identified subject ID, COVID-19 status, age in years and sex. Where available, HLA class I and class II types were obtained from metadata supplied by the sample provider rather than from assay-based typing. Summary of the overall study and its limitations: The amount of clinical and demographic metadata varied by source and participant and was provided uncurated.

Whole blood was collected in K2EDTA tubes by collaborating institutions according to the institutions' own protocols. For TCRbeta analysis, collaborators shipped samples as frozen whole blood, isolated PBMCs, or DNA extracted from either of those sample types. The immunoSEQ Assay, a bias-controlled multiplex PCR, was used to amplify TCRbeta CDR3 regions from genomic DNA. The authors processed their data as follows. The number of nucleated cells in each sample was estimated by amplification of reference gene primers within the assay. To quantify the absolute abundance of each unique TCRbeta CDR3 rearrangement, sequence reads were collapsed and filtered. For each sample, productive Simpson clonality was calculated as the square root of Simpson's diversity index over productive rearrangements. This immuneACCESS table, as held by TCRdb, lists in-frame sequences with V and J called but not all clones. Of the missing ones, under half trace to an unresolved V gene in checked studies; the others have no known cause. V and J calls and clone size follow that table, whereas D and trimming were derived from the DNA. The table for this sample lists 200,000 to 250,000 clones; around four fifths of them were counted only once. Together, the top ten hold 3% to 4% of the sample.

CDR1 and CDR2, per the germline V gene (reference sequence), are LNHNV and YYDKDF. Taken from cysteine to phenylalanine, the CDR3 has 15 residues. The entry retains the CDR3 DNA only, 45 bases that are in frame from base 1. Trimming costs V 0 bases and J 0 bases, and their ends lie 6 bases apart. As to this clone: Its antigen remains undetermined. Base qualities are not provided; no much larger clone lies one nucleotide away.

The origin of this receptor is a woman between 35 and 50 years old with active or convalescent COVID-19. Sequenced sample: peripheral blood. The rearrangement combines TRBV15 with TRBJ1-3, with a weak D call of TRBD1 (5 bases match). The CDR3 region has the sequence CATSRDDSSGNTIYF. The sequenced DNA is TGTGCCACCAGCAGAGATGACAGCTCTGGAAACACCATATATTTT.